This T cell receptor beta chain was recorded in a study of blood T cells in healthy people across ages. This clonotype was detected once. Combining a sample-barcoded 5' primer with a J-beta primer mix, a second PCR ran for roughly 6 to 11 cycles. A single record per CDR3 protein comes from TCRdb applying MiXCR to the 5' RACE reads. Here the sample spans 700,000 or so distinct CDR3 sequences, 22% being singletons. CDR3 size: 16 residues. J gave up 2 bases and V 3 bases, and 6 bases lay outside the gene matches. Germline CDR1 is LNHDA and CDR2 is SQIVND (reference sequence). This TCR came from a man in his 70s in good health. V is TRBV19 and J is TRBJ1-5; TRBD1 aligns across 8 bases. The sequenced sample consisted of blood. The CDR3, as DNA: TGTGCCAGTAGTATGCAGACAGGGGAGGGCAATCAGCCCCAGCATTTT. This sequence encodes CASSMQTGEGNQPQHF. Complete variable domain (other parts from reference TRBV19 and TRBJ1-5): DGGITQSPKYLFRKEGQNVTLSCEQNLNHDAMYWYRQDPGQGLRLIYYSQIVNDFQKGDIAEGYSVSREKKESFPLTVTSAQKNPTAFYLCASSMQTGEGNQPQHFGDGTRLSIL.